A selection of T cell receptor beta chains follows, all from one sample in a study of PD-1 blockade in classical Hodgkin lymphoma. Only in-frame clones appear in the TCRdb table, and some are missing; sequencing was by immunoSEQ multiplex PCR. This table has about 90,000 clones, over 90% appearing once. Here the sequenced sample was peripheral blood mononuclear cells (PBMCs), taken before the second cycle of nivolumab. Source of these receptors: a human donor with classical Hodgkin lymphoma. CDR3s include the opening cysteine and the closing phenylalanine or tryptophan. Fields, in order: J gene, V gene, CDR3 protein.

j_gene: TRBJ2-7; v_gene: TRBV13; CDR3aa: CASSLVGLAEWEQYF
j_gene: TRBJ2-1; v_gene: TRBV9; CDR3aa: CASSASAAGGGYRYNEQFF
j_gene: TRBJ1-5; v_gene: TRBV29-1; CDR3aa: CSVVDRGFGQPQHF
j_gene: TRBJ2-7; v_gene: TRBV2; CDR3aa: CASSELDSLKPYEQYF
j_gene: TRBJ1-3; v_gene: TRBV27; CDR3aa: CASRTDSFSGNTIYF
j_gene: TRBJ2-1; v_gene: TRBV28; CDR3aa: CASSFPGQFNEQFF
j_gene: TRBJ2-5; v_gene: TRBV19; CDR3aa: CASSIRGRETQYF
j_gene: TRBJ1-1; v_gene: TRBV5-8; CDR3aa: CASSLEGGWSEAFF
j_gene: TRBJ2-7; v_gene: TRBV9; CDR3aa: CASSPASGGTYEQYF
j_gene: TRBJ1-1; v_gene: TRBV28; CDR3aa: CASSLEWTGNTEAFF
j_gene: TRBJ2-2; v_gene: TRBV7-7; CDR3aa: CASSPPLSAGELFF
j_gene: TRBJ2-1; v_gene: TRBV29-1; CDR3aa: CSAAGREQFF
j_gene: TRBJ2-2; v_gene: TRBV6-4; CDR3aa: CASSEQGQLGSGELFF
j_gene: TRBJ2-5; v_gene: TRBV10-3; CDR3aa: CAISTDRGGTETQYF
j_gene: TRBJ1-1; v_gene: TRBV14; CDR3aa: CASQANVGAEAFF